This paragraph covers one T cell receptor (beta chain) sequence. These data come from a study of long-term antiretroviral therapy in people with HIV. At survey level, the immunoSEQ assay was run in its v3.0 version. 40,000-50,000 T-cell genomes per sample were the sequencing target. TCRdb's copy holds only in-frame clones and misses some; the assay was immunoSEQ multiplex PCR. The profile covers about 22,000 clones, with roughly 84% appearing a single time and 6% to 6.5% taken by the ten largest. Germline lookup yields CDR1 LNHDA and CDR2 SQIVND (reference sequence). The CDR3 covers 19 residues. Trimming cost V 3 bases and J 5 bases, with 26 bases left between them.

The rearrangement links TRBV19 to TRBJ2-4; the D gene is possibly TRBD2 (6 bases). The TCR sequence derives from a man aged 60-69 years with HIV. The sequencing here drew on unsorted PBMCs, taken 0.6 years after starting antiretroviral therapy. CDR3 coding DNA: TGTGCCAGTAGTATTCCTTTTGATCGGGTTCGGGACTCGGAAAACATTCAGTACTTC. This gives the protein CASSIPFDRVRDSENIQYF.